These T cell receptor beta chains were read from a single sample in a study of shared clonotypes between healthy human individuals. Generated by immunoSEQ multiplex PCR, the TCRdb table keeps only in-frame clones and is missing some. This sample has 95,000 to 120,000 clones, with more than 65% found just once. The specimen sequenced was memory CD8+ T cells sorted from blood. The receptor source for this set is a woman aged 30 to 39 in good health. The CDR3 runs from the conserved cysteine through the conserved F or W. Fields, in order: clone size, CDR3 length, D gene, J gene, V gene, CDR3 protein, CDR3 DNA. D genes are given only for firm matches. Expanded clones get a size class; other rows say once, few or many, or leave the size out.

>NA|18|NA|TRBJ1-2|TRBV18
CASSPSAPNRVGINGYTF
TGTGCCAGCTCACCATCTGCCCCAAACAGGGTTGGGATTAATGGCTACACCTTC
>NA|15|NA|TRBJ2-1|TRBV7-9
CASSCRDAITHEQFF
TGTGCCAGCAGTTGCCGGGACGCCATCACCCATGAGCAGTTCTTC
>few|16|TRBD1|TRBJ2-2|TRBV28
CASSHPRDRGVGELFF
TGTGCCAGCAGTCACCCTCGGGACAGGGGTGTTGGGGAGCTGTTTTTT
>NA|16|TRBD2|TRBJ2-7|TRBV7-8
CASSLGASGITYEQYF
TGTGCCAGCAGCTTAGGGGCTAGCGGCATTACCTACGAGCAGTACTTC
>NA|11|NA|TRBJ1-3|TRBV5-1
CAPPPGNTIYF
TGCGCCCCACCCCCCGGAAACACCATATATTTT
>NA|15|TRBD2|TRBJ2-1|TRBV5-1
CASTVTSGRYNEQFF
TGCGCCAGCACTGTGACTAGCGGGAGATACAATGAGCAGTTCTTC
>NA|14|NA|TRBJ2-1|TRBV10-1
CASSETSSYNEQFF
TGCGCCAGCAGTGAGACTAGTTCCTACAATGAGCAGTTCTTC
>NA|15|NA|TRBJ2-1|TRBV19
CASRISRDRKNEQFF
TGTGCCAGTAGGATCAGCCGGGACCGAAAAAATGAGCAGTTCTTC
>NA|14|NA|TRBJ1-2|TRBV5-6
CASSLVGFTYGYTF
TGTGCCAGCAGCTTGGTAGGGTTTACCTATGGCTACACCTTC
>NA|21|TRBD2|TRBJ2-3|TRBV15
CATSRDLLAGEGGGPTDTQYF
TGTGCCACCAGCAGAGATCTCCTAGCGGGAGAGGGAGGAGGGCCCACAGATACGCAGTATTTT
>NA|14|NA|TRBJ1-2|TRBV7-9
CASSAFSGTEGYTF
TGTGCCAGCAGCGCCTTTTCAGGGACTGAGGGCTACACCTTC
>NA|15|NA|TRBJ1-4|TRBV4-1
CASSQGWVRSEKLFF
TGCGCCAGCAGCCAAGGCTGGGTGAGAAGTGAAAAACTGTTTTTT
>NA|14|TRBD1|TRBJ1-5|TRBV19
CASSGQGVPQPQHF
TGTGCCAGTAGCGGACAGGGGGTGCCTCAGCCCCAGCATTTT
>NA|15|TRBD2|TRBJ2-7|TRBV18
CASSPEAGGLLEQYF
TGTGCCAGCTCACCAGAGGCGGGGGGCCTCCTCGAGCAGTACTTC
>many|13|TRBD1|TRBJ1-2|TRBV2
CARRVGTGDGYTF
TGTGCCAGGAGGGTCGGGACAGGGGACGGCTACACCTTC
>NA|16|TRBD1|TRBJ1-5|TRBV27
CASSRRTGGSNQPQHF
TGTGCCAGCAGTAGACGGACAGGGGGTAGCAATCAGCCCCAGCATTTT
>NA|16|NA|TRBJ2-2|TRBV27
CASSLEARVSTGELFF
TGTGCCAGCAGTTTAGAAGCGCGTGTGTCGACCGGGGAGCTGTTTTTT
>NA|16|NA|TRBJ2-7|TRBV2
CASSKNRQAASYEQYF
TGTGCCAGCAGCAAGAACCGACAGGCCGCATCCTACGAGCAGTACTTC
>NA|16|NA|TRBJ2-7|TRBV28
CASSLSAEAAGYEQYF
TGTGCCAGCAGTTTATCCGCTGAGGCGGCGGGCTACGAGCAGTACTTC
>NA|15|NA|TRBJ1-1|TRBV6-1
CASSEIQGMNTEAFF
TGTGCCAGCAGTGAGATCCAGGGAATGAACACTGAAGCTTTCTTT
>NA|14|NA|TRBJ2-7|TRBV7-9
CASSSMDWTYEQYF
TGTGCCAGCAGCTCCATGGACTGGACCTACGAGCAGTACTTC
>NA|15|NA|TRBJ2-5|TRBV29-1
CSVAGAGTVQETQYF
TGCAGCGTCGCAGGGGCCGGGACCGTCCAAGAGACCCAGTACTTC
>few|15|TRBD2|TRBJ2-3|TRBV6-1
CASSELAGAGDTQYF
TGTGCCAGCAGTGAACTAGCGGGAGCCGGAGATACGCAGTATTTT
>NA|15|NA|TRBJ2-7|TRBV9
CASSLEGGGTYEQYF
TGTGCCAGCAGCTTAGAAGGCGGAGGGACCTACGAGCAGTACTTC
>many|15|TRBD1|TRBJ2-6|TRBV6-1
CASKDRDDGANVLTF
TGTGCCAGCAAGGACAGGGACGACGGGGCCAACGTCCTGACTTTC
>NA|15|NA|TRBJ2-7|TRBV27
CASSPSLQGSYEQYF
TGTGCCAGCAGTCCCTCACTACAGGGCTCCTACGAGCAGTACTTC
>once|16|NA|TRBJ2-3|TRBV15
CATSRDPGSTTDTQYF
TGTGCCACCAGCAGAGATCCAGGGAGCACTACAGATACGCAGTATTTT
>NA|15|NA|TRBJ1-4|TRBV5-4
CASSLGSRPNEKLFF
TGTGCCAGCAGCTTGGGGTCAAGGCCTAATGAAAAACTGTTTTTT
>NA|18|NA|TRBJ1-5|TRBV11-1
CASSLGWHGVREDQPQHF
TGTGCCAGCAGCTTAGGCTGGCACGGGGTGAGAGAGGATCAGCCCCAGCATTTT